This T cell receptor (beta chain) was documented in a study of T-cell reconstitution after alpha-beta-depleted transplantation in children. Study conclusions and caveats: The study reportedly traced alpha-beta T cells about two months after transplant to several hundred expanded graft clones. Surviving recipient T cells and intrathymic progenitors accounted for some patients' high TCRbeta diversity at day 60. T cells produced anew were the main source of T-cell counts and diversity one year after transplant.

Germline CDR1 and CDR2: MNHNS and SASEGT. With 3 bases clipped from V and 3 bases from J, the junction kept 7 bases outside the gene matches. The CDR3 spans 15 residues. Concerning this clonotype: The target antigen is unknown.

During its preparation, the TCRbeta library received unique molecular identifiers. TCRdb processed the PCR reads anew with MiXCR; each CDR3 protein has one entry. The repertoire consists of 530,000 or so distinct CDR3 sequences, with approximately 30% occurring once and the leading ten covering about 35%. The chain uses TRBV6-1 and TRBJ2-7; 8 bases agree with TRBD2. The receptor comes from a boy in the first two years of life with Wiskott-Aldrich syndrome, due to receive a stem cell transplant. This specimen consisted of PBMCs, obtained before TCRalphabeta/CD19-depleted stem cell transplant. CDR3 region: CASSDPSGGFYEQYF. The CDR3 bases are TGTGCCAGCAGTGACCCTTCGGGGGGGTTCTACGAGCAGTACTTC.